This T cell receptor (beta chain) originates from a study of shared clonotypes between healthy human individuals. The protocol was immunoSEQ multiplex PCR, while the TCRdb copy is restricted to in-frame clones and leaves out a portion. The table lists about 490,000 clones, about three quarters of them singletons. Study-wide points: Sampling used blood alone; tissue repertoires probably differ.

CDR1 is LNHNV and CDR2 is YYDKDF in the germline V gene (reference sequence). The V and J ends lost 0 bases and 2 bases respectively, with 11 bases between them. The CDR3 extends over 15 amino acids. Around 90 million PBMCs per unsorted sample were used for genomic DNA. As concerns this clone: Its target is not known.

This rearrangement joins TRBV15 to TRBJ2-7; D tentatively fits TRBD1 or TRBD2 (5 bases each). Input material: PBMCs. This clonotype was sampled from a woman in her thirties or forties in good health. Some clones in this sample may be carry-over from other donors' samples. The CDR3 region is CATSRERGTTYEQYF. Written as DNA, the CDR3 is TGTGCCACCAGCAGAGAGAGGGGCACTACCTACGAGCAGTACTTC.